Sequencing of this T cell receptor beta chain was carried out in a study of shared clonotypes between healthy human individuals. Study results and limitations: It was the non-shared clonotypes that had lower generation probabilities than clonotypes shared by all four donors.

Once extracted for a subset, genomic DNA was divided evenly among several immunoSEQ plates. DNA at approximately 200 ng, 25,000 to 35,000 T cell genomes, went into sorted-subset replicate PCRs. Sequenced by immunoSEQ multiplex PCR; TCRdb stores in-frame clones only, minus some. The repertoire holds 1.4 million or so clones, with approximately 98.5% as singletons. Germline CDR1 is MDHEN and CDR2 is SYDVKM. Trimming shortened V by 3 bases and J by 6 bases, and 6 bases separated the two germline ends. The CDR3 loop spans 11 amino acids. For this clone: Its antigen remains unidentified.

The chain is built from TRBV28 and TRBJ2-7; D unclear. The sample taken for sequencing was naive CD4+ T cells sorted from blood. Subset specified: CD45RA+ positively selected. The receptor comes from a young man in good health. The CDR3 nucleotides read TGTGCCAGCAGTTTGATAGCCGAGCAGTACTTC. This translates into CASSLIAEQYF.